This passage covers 31 T cell receptor beta chains from one sample sequenced in a study of T cell responses to AZD1222 COVID-19 vaccine. Assay used: immunoSEQ multiplex PCR; TCRdb lists only in-frame clones, some missing. The sample holds roughly 65,000 clones, 85% to 90% seen once. This specimen was peripheral blood, taken on day 0 of AZD1222 vaccination. The receptor source for this set is an adult in good health.

The chain has TRBV9 and TRBJ2-4; 8 bases line up with TRBD2. V shed 3 bases and J 7 bases; nucleotides not matched to a gene: 3. From germline, CDR1 is SGDLS and CDR2 YYNGEE. The CDR3 is 13 residues long. CDR3 in amino acids: CASSEGGGNIQYF. In nucleotides, the CDR3 is TGTGCCAGCAGCGAGGGCGGGGGGAACATTCAGTACTTC. Full variable domain (remainder filled in from reference TRBV9 and TRBJ2-4): DSGVTQTPKHLITATGQRVTLRCSPRSGDLSVYWYQQSLDQGLQFLIQYYNGEERAKGNILERFSAQQFPDLHSELNLSSLELGDSALYFCASSEGGGNIQYFGAGTRLSVL.

In DNA, the CDR3 is TGCGCCAGCAGCTCACACAGACAGGGCTTTCGTAATGAAAAACTGTTTTTT. Its translation is CASSSHRQGFRNEKLFF. The chain recombines TRBV4-1 with TRBJ1-4; 7 nucleotides agree with TRBD1. After removal of 5 bases from V and 4 bases from J, the junction contained 13 bases not matched to a gene. CDR1 and CDR2 (germline): MGHRA, YSYEKL. CDR3 length: 17 residues.

The V and J genes are TRBV19 and TRBJ2-1; the match to TRBD2 covers 13 bases. Looked up from germline, CDR1 is LNHDA and CDR2 is SQIVND (reference sequence). The J segment lost 3 bases and the V segment lost 4 bases, leaving 3 bases of the junction unmatched. This CDR3 region has 16 residues. The chain's CDR3 is CASSTGTSGNYNEQFF. The DNA of the CDR3 is TGTGCCAGTAGTACTGGGACTAGCGGGAACTACAATGAGCAGTTCTTC.

V is TRBV6-5 and J is TRBJ1-1, with D possibly matching TRBD1 (6 bases). V lost 2 bases and J 3 bases, leaving 13 bases between the germline ends. CDR3 length: 15 residues. In germline, CDR1 is MNHEY, CDR2 SVGAGI. DNA for the CDR3: TGTGCCAGCAGTTACGGCTGGGGGGCGGACACTGAAGCTTTCTTT. Its protein product is CASSYGWGADTEAFF.

This clone occurred once. The V call is TRBV19, the J call TRBJ1-3; D possibly corresponds to TRBD1 (5 bases). Germline lookup yields CDR1 LNHDA and CDR2 SQIVND (reference sequence). V gave up 6 bases and J gave up 0 bases, with 9 bases separating them. The CDR3 loop spans 14 amino acids. In nucleotides, the CDR3 is TGTGCCAGTAGATACGGGGGCTCTGGAAACACCATATATTTT. Translating it yields CASRYGGSGNTIYF.

V and J are TRBV7-6 and TRBJ2-7, with 9 nucleotides matching TRBD1. There are 15 residues in the CDR3. V dropped 5 bases and J dropped 5; count of bases not matched to a gene: 10. Looked up from germline, CDR1 is SGHVS and CDR2 is FNYEAQ. CDR3 amino acids: CASSELQGARDEQYF. The DNA for the CDR3 is TGTGCCAGCAGCGAATTACAGGGGGCGCGGGACGAGCAGTACTTC.

The J gene is TRBJ1-4, the V gene TRBV7-9; D unresolved. This CDR3 spans 14 amino acids. Germline values: CDR1 SEHNR, CDR2 FQNEAQ (reference sequence). Trimming shortened V by 3 bases and J by 5 bases, and 10 bases separated the two germline ends. The DNA for the CDR3 is TGTGCCAGCAGCTTCGGGGTTAACAATGAAAAACTGTTTTTT. This sequence encodes CASSFGVNNEKLFF.

This chain uses TRBV18 with TRBJ2-3; D is unresolved. The germline V gene has CDR1 KGHSH and CDR2 LQKENI. The CDR3 covers 14 residues. The V and J ends lost 3 bases and 6 bases respectively, with 13 bases between them. The CDR3 here is CASSPSRSWDTQYF. In DNA, the CDR3 is TGTGCCAGCTCACCTTCCCGGAGTTGGGATACGCAGTATTTT.

The CDR3 region has the DNA TGTGCCAGTAGCCTGGGACTCTATAGCAATCAGCCCCAGCATTTT. Encoded protein: CASSLGLYSNQPQHF. The V call is TRBV19, the J call TRBJ1-5; possible D gene TRBD1, 5 bases. Trimming cost V 6 bases and J 0 bases, with 12 bases left between them. The CDR3 totals 15 residues. Germline loops: CDR1 LNHDA, CDR2 SQIVND (reference sequence).

The chain recombines TRBV5-1 with TRBJ2-5; 9 bases match TRBD2. The germline V gene has CDR1 SGHRS and CDR2 YFSETQ. The CDR3 totals 18 residues. V lost 6 bases, J lost 1 base, and 16 bases stayed unmatched. This CDR3 is CASKVGSGRSGGQETQYF. DNA of the CDR3: TGCGCCAGCAAAGTCGGTAGCGGGAGAAGCGGGGGCCAAGAGACCCAGTACTTC.

The genes are TRBV19 and TRBJ2-3; TRBD2 is a possible D gene (5 bases). The germline gives CDR1 LNHDA, CDR2 SQIVND (reference sequence). The CDR3 runs to 15 residues. Trimming shortened V by 2 bases and J by 2 bases, and 11 bases separated the two germline ends. The CDR3 loop is CASSILGGSTDTQYF. As DNA, the CDR3 is TGTGCCAGTAGTATACTGGGCGGGTCCACAGATACGCAGTATTTT.

V and J are TRBV6-1 and TRBJ2-3, with 8 nucleotides matching TRBD1. This CDR3 region has 15 residues. Unmatched junction bases numbered 2, after V lost 1 base and J lost 2 bases. Germline V CDR1 and CDR2: MNHNS, SASEGT. DNA for the CDR3: TGTGCCAGCAGTGAAGGGACAGGGCACACAGATACGCAGTATTTT. Its translation is CASSEGTGHTDTQYF.

This rearrangement joins TRBV6-5 to TRBJ2-1, with 7 bases aligning to TRBD2. CDR3 length: 15 amino acids. CDR1 MNHEY and CDR2 SVGAGI come from the germline V gene. V was pared by 0 bases and J by 7 bases, with 6 bases of the junction left unmatched. Written as DNA, the CDR3 is TGTGCCAGCAGTTACTCTGGCGGGAGAAAGAATGAGCAGTTCTTC. Amino acids: CASSYSGGRKNEQFF.

V and J are TRBV10-2 and TRBJ1-1, with TRBD1 matching over 7 bases. This CDR3 spans 12 amino acids. Germline-derived CDR1 and CDR2 are WSHSY and SAAADI. V lost 7 bases, J lost 10 bases, and 9 bases stayed unmatched. CDR3 nucleotide sequence: TGCGCCAGCAAGGGTCTGAACAGGGGAGCTTTCTTT. Residues: CASKGLNRGAFF.

The chain has TRBV15 and TRBJ1-1, with 7 bases aligning to TRBD1. With V trimmed by 0 bases and J by 11 bases, 12 bases remained unmatched. CDR1 is LNHNV and CDR2 is YYDKDF in the germline V gene (reference sequence). The CDR3 has 15 amino acids. DNA for the CDR3: TGTGCCACCAGCAGAGATCTGGGAGGGGGCGCGATGGCTTTCTTT. This gives the protein CATSRDLGGGAMAFF.

The gene calls are TRBV19 and TRBJ2-3; 9 nucleotides line up with TRBD1. The CDR3 sequence is 15 residues long. The V and J ends lost 4 bases and 1 base, in that order; junction bases with no gene match: 3. CDR1 LNHDA and CDR2 SQIVND come from the germline V gene (reference sequence). DNA for the CDR3: TGTGCCAGTAGTAGGAGACAGGGGGGCACAGATACGCAGTATTTT. It is translated as CASSRRQGGTDTQYF. The full variable domain, with the rest looked up from reference TRBV19 and TRBJ2-3, is DGGITQSPKYLFRKEGQNVTLSCEQNLNHDAMYWYRQDPGQGLRLIYYSQIVNDFQKGDIAEGYSVSREKKESFPLTVTSAQKNPTAFYLCASSRRQGGTDTQYFGPGTRLTVL.

This chain joins TRBV24-1 and TRBJ2-5; TRBD1 might be the D (7 bases). Germline V gives CDR1 KGHDR, CDR2 SFDVKD. This CDR3 spans 15 amino acids. V lost 10 bases, J lost 4 bases, and 21 bases lay in between. The CDR3 is CATGWGFQGGETQYF. CDR3 bases: TGTGCCACAGGGTGGGGTTTCCAGGGGGGAGAGACCCAGTACTTC.

The chain has TRBV20-1 and TRBJ2-3; the D is unclear. The V gene's germline CDR1 is DFQATT and CDR2 SNEGSKA (reference sequence). The ends were cut back, 6 bases at V and 6 bases at J, with 10 bases in the middle. The CDR3 sequence is 11 residues long. The CDR3 loop reads CSASIVDTQYF. As DNA, the CDR3 is TGCAGTGCGAGTATTGTGGATACGCAGTATTTT.

The chain employs TRBV7-9 and TRBJ1-4, with D possibly matching TRBD1 (6 bases). The CDR3 is 16 amino acids. V lost 10 bases and J 2 bases, leaving 20 bases between the germline ends. The germline V gene has CDR1 SEHNR and CDR2 FQNEAQ (reference sequence). For the CDR3, the DNA is TGTGCCACCGACGGGGGGGCGTTGGGGACTAATGAAAAACTGTTTTTT. Encoded protein: CATDGGALGTNEKLFF.

The chain recombines TRBV29-1 with TRBJ1-2; D remains unclear. The length of the CDR3 is 15 residues. V dropped 2 bases and J dropped 0 bases, with 13 bases sitting between them. The V gene's germline CDR1 is SQVTM and CDR2 ANQGSEA. CDR3 sequence reads: CSVELGEHANYGYTF. As DNA, the CDR3 is TGCAGCGTTGAACTCGGGGAGCATGCTAACTATGGCTACACCTTC.

Notes on this clone: The junction differs from germline at one of its ends, possibly a read error. The chain couples TRBV6-1 to TRBJ1-3, with a weak D call TRBD1 (5 bases). The germline CDR1 and CDR2 sequences are MNHNS and SASEGT. CDR3 length: 15 amino acids. The CDR3 bases are TGTGCCAGCAGTAAAGCCGGGACTGGTGGAAACACCATATATTTT. Amino acid sequence: CASSKAGTGGNTIYF.

This rearrangement joins TRBV4-3 to TRBJ2-7, with TRBD2 matching 13 bases. Germline V CDR1 and CDR2: LGHNA, YSLEER. This CDR3 is built from 18 residues. Trimming cost V 5 bases and J 2 bases; bases outside gene matches: 12. CDR3 residues: CASSFGQGGTSGTYEQYF. In DNA form, the CDR3 reads TGCGCCAGCAGCTTCGGACAGGGGGGGACTAGCGGGACCTACGAGCAGTACTTC.

The chain recombines TRBV28 with TRBJ1-5; unclear D gene. Between the trimmed V and J ends, which lost 2 bases and 4 bases, there was a span of 9 bases. There are 14 residues in the CDR3. From germline, CDR1 is MDHEN and CDR2 SYDVKM. CDR3 bases: TGTGCCAGCAGTTTAGTTCAGAGAAATCAGCCCCAGCATTTT. Encoded protein: CASSLVQRNQPQHF.

This clone appeared a single time. J is TRBJ1-1 and V is TRBV30; unclear D gene. In germline, CDR1 is GTSNPN, CDR2 SVGIG (reference sequence). The CDR3 extends over 13 amino acids. V lost 2 bases, J lost 0 bases, and 7 bases lay in between. The CDR3 loop reads CAWSSRLNTEAFF. The CDR3 DNA reads TGTGCCTGGAGTTCCAGGCTGAACACTGAAGCTTTCTTT.

The chain has TRBV5-1 and TRBJ2-7, with TRBD1 as a possible D gene (5 bases). From germline, CDR1 is SGHRS and CDR2 YFSETQ. V lost 4 bases, J lost 2 bases, and 19 bases lay in between. This CDR3 has 16 amino acids. In DNA form, the CDR3 reads TGCGCCAGCAGCAAAACCCCGCCAGGGCTTACCTACGAGCAGTACTTC. Its translation is CASSKTPPGLTYEQYF.

V is TRBV4-1 and J is TRBJ1-4; D might be TRBD1 (5 bases). Trimming removed 0 bases at V and 10 bases at J, with 21 bases between. The CDR3 sequence is 17 residues long. CDR1 MGHRA and CDR2 YSYEKL come from the germline V gene. CDR3 nucleotide sequence: TGCGCCAGCAGCCAAGAAAATCTGGGACTGGCAGCCGGAAAACTGTTTTTT. Amino acids: CASSQENLGLAAGKLFF.

This chain joins TRBV6-5 and TRBJ2-4; D may be TRBD1 (5 bases). Trimming removed 5 bases from V and 6 bases from J, with 17 bases in between. This CDR3 comprises 15 residues. Germline CDR1 is MNHEY and CDR2 is SVGAGI. CDR3 coding DNA: TGTGCCAGCAGTCCGCTTGGGGCTATTTTAAACATTCAGTACTTC. Protein: CASSPLGAILNIQYF.

The chain carries TRBV7-6 and TRBJ2-7; 10 positions agree with TRBD1. The germline CDR1 and CDR2 sequences are SGHVS and FNYEAQ. The J segment lost 2 bases and the V segment lost 2 bases, leaving 12 bases of the junction unmatched. CDR3 size: 18 residues. DNA for the CDR3: TGTGCCAGCAGCTTACCCCTCACACCGGGACAGGGGACCTACGAGCAGTACTTC. Translated: CASSLPLTPGQGTYEQYF.

The chain is built from TRBV4-3 and TRBJ1-6; D might be TRBD1 (5 bases). V was cut by 0 bases and J by 0 bases, with 18 bases left in between. The CDR3 extends over 20 amino acids. Germline loops: CDR1 LGHNA, CDR2 YSLEER. CDR3 nucleotides: TGCGCCAGCAGCCAAGACCCGAGGGGCAGGGACGGCTCCTATAATTCACCCCTCCACTTT. It translates to CASSQDPRGRDGSYNSPLHF.

The V and J genes are TRBV5-1 and TRBJ1-3; D might be TRBD1 (6 bases). Deletions cut 3 bases from V and 0 bases from J, with 7 bases between. This CDR3 region has 14 residues. Per the germline V gene, CDR1 is SGHRS and CDR2 is YFSETQ. In DNA, the CDR3 is TGCGCCAGCAGCTCGGGGGCCTCTGGAAACACCATATATTTT. Translating it yields CASSSGASGNTIYF. Using reference TRBV5-1 and TRBJ1-3 for the parts outside the CDR3, the full variable domain is KAGVTQTPRYLIKTRGQQVTLSCSPISGHRSVSWYQQTPGQGLQFLFEYFSETQRNKGNFPGRFSGRQFSNSRSEMNVSTLELGDSALYLCASSSGASGNTIYFGEGSWLTVV.

The V gene is TRBV13, the J gene TRBJ2-1, with 8 bases identical to TRBD1. V lost 4 bases and J lost 1; bases outside the gene matches: 3. Germline values: CDR1 PRHDT, CDR2 FYEKMQ (reference sequence). This CDR3 region has 15 residues. The CDR3, as DNA: TGTGCCAGCAGCTCACGGACAGGGTCCTACAATGAGCAGTTCTTC. This translates into CASSSRTGSYNEQFF.